The 26 T cell receptor beta chains listed next were all sequenced from one sample in a study of CD8 T cells in Susac syndrome. Random hexamers served to reverse transcribe roughly 0.5 to 1 ug RNA. TCRdb reprocessed the immunoSEQ multiplex PCR reads via MiXCR and lists one record per CDR3 protein. The table includes roughly 75,000 distinct CDR3 sequences, just over 90% detected once. Sequenced input: CD4+ T cells from PBMCs. Receptors originate from a human donor with Susac syndrome.

This rearrangement joins TRBV14 to TRBJ2-7, with D perhaps matching TRBD2 (7 bases). The germline V gene encodes CDR1 SGHDN and CDR2 FVKESK. CDR3 length equals 16 residues. The V gene lost 4 bases and the J gene lost 4 bases, with 20 bases spanning the gap. The CDR3 bases are TGTGCCAGCAGCCTTGGGGGGGCCCCAAACAGGTACGAGCAGTACTTC. Its protein is CASSLGGAPNRYEQYF.

The sample holds a few counts of this clonotype. The chain uses TRBV12-3 or TRBV12-4 and TRBJ2-3; no definite D call. CDR3 length: 11 residues. V dropped 3 bases and J dropped 6 bases, with 4 bases sitting between them. The CDR3, as DNA: TGTGCCAGCAGTTTTGCGGATACGCAGTATTTT. Protein: CASSFADTQYF.

The CDR3, as DNA: TGTGCCAGCTCTACGAACAGGGAGAACACTGAAGCTTTCTTT. It yields the protein CASSTNRENTEAFF. This sequence joins TRBV2 and TRBJ1-1; possibly TRBD1 for D (6 bases). CDR1 SNHLY and CDR2 FYNNEI come from the germline V gene. V was trimmed by 8 bases and J by 1 base, leaving 14 bases between them. The CDR3 covers 14 residues.

The chain joins TRBV19 to TRBJ2-3; D is possibly TRBD2 (6 bases). Deletions cut 7 bases from V and 8 bases from J, with 22 bases between. Per germline, CDR1 LNHDA and CDR2 SQIVND (reference sequence). CDR3 length: 15 amino acids. This CDR3 is CASMRAGTDVGTQYF. The CDR3 bases are TGTGCCAGTATGAGGGCAGGGACTGATGTTGGTACGCAGTATTTT.

The chain joins TRBV5-1 to TRBJ1-1, with D maybe TRBD1 (5 bases). Per germline, CDR1 SGHRS and CDR2 YFSETQ. This CDR3 comprises 14 residues. Trimming pared 4 bases from V and 1 base from J, leaving 11 bases between. CDR3 nucleotides: TGCGCCAGCAGCCATGGACATCCGAACACTGAAGCTTTCTTT. Its protein is CASSHGHPNTEAFF.

The chain carries TRBV20-1 and TRBJ1-5; D is uncertain. The V gene's germline CDR1 is DFQATT and CDR2 SNEGSKA (reference sequence). V lost 2 bases and J 1 base, leaving 6 bases between the germline ends. There are 13 residues in the CDR3. The CDR3 is CSARMGSNQPQHF. CDR3 nucleotide sequence: TGCAGTGCTAGAATGGGGAGCAATCAGCCCCAGCATTTT.

The V gene is TRBV20-1, the J gene TRBJ2-1, with 8 bases fitting TRBD1. Per the germline V gene, CDR1 is DFQATT and CDR2 is SNEGSKA (reference sequence). This CDR3 has 13 amino acids. V trimming: 4 bases; J trimming: 2 bases; junction bases outside the gene matches: 1. The CDR3 DNA reads TGCAGTGCTATACAGGGGGCCTACAATGAGCAGTTCTTC. This sequence encodes CSAIQGAYNEQFF.

V usage is TRBV30 and J usage is TRBJ1-5; tentative D call: TRBD1 (6 bases). This CDR3 has 15 residues. The V gene's germline CDR1 is GTSNPN and CDR2 SVGIG (reference sequence). The V end was cut by 1 base, the J end by 11 bases, with 21 bases between. The CDR3 protein is CAWSGPRQGTWAQHF. CDR3 DNA: TGTGCCTGGAGTGGCCCCCGGCAGGGGACATGGGCCCAGCATTTT.

The chain uses TRBV28 and TRBJ2-7; 9 bases fit TRBD1. The V segment lost 6 bases and the J segment 6 bases; nucleotides outside the gene matches: 9. Germline CDR1 reads MDHEN; CDR2 reads SYDVKM. This CDR3 is built from 14 residues. The CDR3: CASSPAGTGTEQYF. CDR3 in DNA: TGTGCCAGCAGCCCAGCCGGGACAGGGACCGAGCAGTACTTC.

This clonotype was seen just once. The chain couples TRBV11-2 to TRBJ1-2; D gene uncertain. The CDR3 runs to 13 residues. The germline CDR1 and CDR2 sequences are SGHAT and FQNNGV. The ends were cut back, 3 bases at V and 4 bases at J, with 9 bases in the middle. The CDR3 loop is CASSLGKTYGYTF. In DNA, the CDR3 is TGTGCCAGCAGCTTGGGAAAAACCTATGGCTACACCTTC.

The rearrangement joins TRBV20-1 to TRBJ2-7; 7 bases are shared with TRBD1. Germline CDR1 and CDR2: DFQATT and SNEGSKA (reference sequence). V shed 5 bases, J shed 2 bases, and the junction held 6 bases outside the gene matches. CDR3 size: 13 residues. The CDR3 is CSAARQGAYEQYF. In DNA, the CDR3 is TGCAGTGCTGCTCGACAGGGAGCCTACGAGCAGTACTTC.

This chain connects TRBV28 to TRBJ2-1, with 11 bases that match TRBD2. Germline CDR1 is MDHEN and CDR2 is SYDVKM. V dropped 2 bases and J dropped 0; count of bases not matched to a gene: 6. The CDR3 runs to 18 residues. Here the CDR3 reads CASSLLAGGFRSYNEQFF. Written as DNA, the CDR3 is TGTGCCAGCAGTTTACTAGCGGGGGGTTTCCGCTCCTACAATGAGCAGTTCTTC.

The CDR3 DNA reads TGTGCCAGCAGTTCGCACGGAAGCGGGGCCAACGTCCTGACTTTC. This codes for CASSSHGSGANVLTF. This chain links TRBV6-2 or TRBV6-3 with TRBJ2-6, with unresolved D. Trimming took off 4 bases at V and 4 bases at J, with 11 bases between the two ends. The germline CDR1 and CDR2 sequences are MNHEY and SVGEGT. The CDR3 covers 15 residues.

The gene calls are TRBV30 and TRBJ2-7, with TRBD1 identical over 7 bases. Losses at the gene ends were 3 bases for V and 3 bases for J; bases not matched to a gene: 2. The CDR3 runs to 12 residues. Germline V gene sequence: CDR1 GTSNPN, CDR2 SVGIG (reference sequence). DNA for the CDR3: TGTGCCTGGAGATGGGACAGCTACGAGCAGTACTTC. It translates to CAWRWDSYEQYF.

CDR3 in amino acids: CAISESTRPEAFF. The CDR3 coding sequence is TGTGCCATCAGTGAGTCGACGCGACCTGAAGCTTTCTTT. The V call is TRBV10-3, the J call TRBJ1-1; no definite D call. Germline V lookup: CDR1 ENHRY, CDR2 SYGVKD. The V and J ends lost 0 bases and 6 bases respectively, with 8 bases between them. The CDR3 extends over 13 amino acids.

The chain links TRBV5-1 to TRBJ2-5; no clear D. V was clipped by 5 bases and J by 2 bases, with 10 bases between them. This CDR3 comprises 13 residues. Germline CDR1 SGHRS, CDR2 YFSETQ. The CDR3 protein is CASRPGDQETQYF. The CDR3, as DNA: TGCGCCAGCAGACCAGGAGATCAAGAGACCCAGTACTTC. The full variable domain, with the rest looked up from reference TRBV5-1 and TRBJ2-5, is KAGVTQTPRYLIKTRGQQVTLSCSPISGHRSVSWYQQTPGQGLQFLFEYFSETQRNKGNFPGRFSGRQFSNSRSEMNVSTLELGDSALYLCASRPGDQETQYFGPGTRLLVL.

The chain has TRBV5-4 and TRBJ2-7, with 8 bases lining up with TRBD1. The CDR3 contains 14 residues. Trimming at V came to 4 bases and at J to 0 bases, leaving 3 bases not matched to a gene. Germline V gene sequence: CDR1 SGHNT, CDR2 YYREEE (reference sequence). The CDR3 DNA sequence: TGTGCCAGCAGCCACAGGGGGGACTCCTACGAGCAGTACTTC. This codes for CASSHRGDSYEQYF.

The chain links TRBV28 to TRBJ1-6, with a possible D match to TRBD1 (5 bases). CDR3 length equals 17 residues. V lost 4 bases and J lost 8, with 21 bases in between. The germline V gene encodes CDR1 MDHEN and CDR2 SYDVKM. As DNA, the CDR3 is TGTGCCAGCAGTTCGGGACCCCGGGCGTGGATGGATTCACCCCTCCACTTT. Residues: CASSSGPRAWMDSPLHF. Complete variable domain (other parts from reference TRBV28 and TRBJ1-6): DVKVTQSSRYLVKRTGEKVFLECVQDMDHENMFWYRQDPGLGLRLIYFSYDVKMKEKGDIPEGYSVSREKKERFSLILESASTNQTSMYLCASSSGPRAWMDSPLHFGNGTRLTVT.

The V gene is TRBV19, the J gene TRBJ1-6; D gene unclear. V shed 5 bases and J shed 10 bases, with 12 bases lying between them. The CDR3 runs to 13 residues. Germline CDR1 and CDR2: LNHDA and SQIVND (reference sequence). CDR3 DNA: TGTGCCAGTAGTCCGAGGTCCCACTCACCCCTCCACTTT. Translating it yields CASSPRSHSPLHF.

The chain joins TRBV10-3 to TRBJ1-5, with D maybe TRBD1 (6 bases). The germline CDR1 and CDR2 sequences are ENHRY and SYGVKD. V shed 5 bases and J shed 6 bases, with 14 bases lying between them. The CDR3 is 14 residues long. CDR3 protein: CAISYEGGTQPQHF. In nucleotides, the CDR3 is TGTGCCATCAGTTACGAAGGGGGGACTCAGCCCCAGCATTTT.

The V and J genes are TRBV10-3 and TRBJ2-7, with D perhaps being TRBD1 or TRBD2 (6 bases each). The germline V and J ends were trimmed by 4 bases and 0 bases, with 7 bases remaining between them. The CDR3 is 13 residues long. Germline loops: CDR1 ENHRY, CDR2 SYGVKD. The CDR3 protein is CAISGGASYEQYF. CDR3 sequence (DNA): TGTGCCATCAGTGGGGGGGCCTCCTACGAGCAGTACTTC.

This rearrangement joins TRBV6-1 to TRBJ1-1; D may be TRBD1 (5 bases). The V gene lost 7 bases and the J gene lost 5 bases, with 14 bases spanning the gap. The CDR3 totals 13 residues. CDR1 and CDR2 (germline): MNHNS, SASEGT. The CDR3 protein is CASKPTGRTEAFF. The CDR3 bases are TGTGCCAGCAAACCAACAGGCCGTACTGAAGCTTTCTTT.

The rearrangement uses TRBV5-1 and TRBJ2-3, with D possibly called TRBD1 or TRBD2 (6 bases each). V was trimmed by 6 bases and J by 6 bases, leaving 17 bases between them. Germline loops: CDR1 SGHRS, CDR2 YFSETQ. CDR3 length: 14 residues. CDR3 coding DNA: TGCGCCAGCACCCCGGGGGCCTACCCGGATACGCAGTATTTT. This translates into CASTPGAYPDTQYF.

The rearrangement links TRBV7-9 to TRBJ2-1, with 9 bases fitting TRBD2. J gave up 14 bases and V 2 bases, and 10 bases lay outside the gene matches. The CDR3 is 14 amino acids. Per germline, CDR1 SEHNR and CDR2 FQNEAQ (reference sequence). The CDR3 reads CASSLRSAGGYKFF. The CDR3 DNA follows: TGTGCCAGCAGCTTACGGTCGGCGGGGGGGTATAAGTTCTTC. The full variable domain, completed using reference TRBV7-9 and TRBJ2-1, is DTGVSQNPRHKITKRGQNVTFRCDPISEHNRLYWYRQTLGQGPEFLTYFQNEAQLEKSRLLSDRFSAERPKGSFSTLEIQRTEQGDSAMYLCASSLRSAGGYKFFGPGTRLTVL.

The CDR3 DNA follows: TGTGCCTGGAGCTTAGAAACAGGGTCGCGGACTGAAGCTTTCTTT. Its protein product is CAWSLETGSRTEAFF. The chain is built from TRBV30 and TRBJ1-1; D is possibly TRBD1 (6 bases). This CDR3 has 15 residues. Trimming removed 3 bases from V and 5 bases from J, with 19 bases in between. Per germline, CDR1 GTSNPN and CDR2 SVGIG (reference sequence).

In this sample, this clonotype turned up a few times. This rearrangement joins TRBV5-1 to TRBJ1-3; D not resolved. The CDR3 is 14 amino acids. Looked up from germline, CDR1 is SGHRS and CDR2 is YFSETQ. Trimming cost V 4 bases and J 1 base, with 9 bases left between them. Here the CDR3 reads CASSGGISGNTIYF. The CDR3 region has the DNA TGCGCCAGCAGCGGTGGGATTTCTGGAAACACCATATATTTT.